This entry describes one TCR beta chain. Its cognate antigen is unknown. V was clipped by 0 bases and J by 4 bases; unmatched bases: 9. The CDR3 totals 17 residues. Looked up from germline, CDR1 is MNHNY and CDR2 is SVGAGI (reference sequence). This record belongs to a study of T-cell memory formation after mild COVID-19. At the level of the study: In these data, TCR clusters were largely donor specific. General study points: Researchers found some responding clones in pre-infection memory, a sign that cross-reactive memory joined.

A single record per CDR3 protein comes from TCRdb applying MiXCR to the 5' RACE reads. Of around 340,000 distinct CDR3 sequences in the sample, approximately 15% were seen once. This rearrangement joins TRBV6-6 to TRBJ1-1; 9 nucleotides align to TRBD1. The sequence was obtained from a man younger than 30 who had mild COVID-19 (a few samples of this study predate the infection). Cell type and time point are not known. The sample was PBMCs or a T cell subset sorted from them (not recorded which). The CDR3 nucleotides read TGTGCCAGCAGTTACTCGTATCGTGACAGGGGGAGCACTGAAGCTTTCTTT. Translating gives CASSYSYRDRGSTEAFF.